Listed below are T cell receptor beta chains from one sample, sequenced in a study of OX40 agonist ivuxolimab in advanced cancers. Clones were sequenced by immunoSEQ multiplex PCR, and TCRdb holds only the in-frame ones, with some missing. The profile shows under 80,000 clones, roughly 86% of them singletons. The sequencing here drew on CD4+ or CD8+ T cells sorted from blood, taken in a trial of the OX40 agonist ivuxolimab. These receptors all come from an adult with an advanced solid tumor such as melanoma, head and neck, liver or kidney cancer. Each CDR3 is given with its conserved first and last residue. D genes are given only for firm matches. Where a row states a size, it is once, few, many or the class of an expanded clone; other rows omit it.

CDR3: CASSYDRVGTQYF
DNA: TGTGCCAGCAGCTATGACAGGGTTGGGACCCAGTACTTC
D: TRBD1
J: TRBJ2-5
size: .
V: TRBV5-4

CDR3: CASSPLPPNYGYTF
DNA: TGTGCCAGCAGTCCTCTTCCACCTAACTATGGCTACACCTTC
D: .
J: TRBJ1-2
size: .
V: TRBV28

CDR3: CASSLSRDTVYGYTF
DNA: TGTGCCAGCAGTTTATCCCGGGACACTGTCTATGGCTACACCTTC
D: .
J: TRBJ1-2
size: .
V: TRBV2

CDR3: CSARTSGAGELFF
DNA: TGCAGCGCCCGGACTAGCGGGGCCGGGGAGCTGTTTTTT
D: TRBD2
J: TRBJ2-2
size: .
V: TRBV29-1

CDR3: CASSQTSGRGDTQYF
DNA: TGTGCCAGCAGTCAGACTAGCGGGAGAGGGGATACGCAGTATTTT
D: TRBD2
J: TRBJ2-3
size: .
V: TRBV7-8

CDR3: CASSFSGGDTQYF
DNA: TGTGCCAGCAGCTTTTCTGGGGGCGATACGCAGTATTTT
D: .
J: TRBJ2-3
size: .
V: TRBV7-9

CDR3: CASSIKGALAGNQETQYF
DNA: TGTGCCAGTAGTATAAAGGGGGCACTAGCGGGTAACCAAGAGACCCAGTACTTC
D: TRBD2
J: TRBJ2-5
size: .
V: TRBV19

CDR3: CASSPQGGLGGQETQYF
DNA: TGTGCCAGCAGCCCCCAGGGTGGCCTTGGGGGGCAAGAGACCCAGTACTTC
D: .
J: TRBJ2-5
size: .
V: TRBV5-4

CDR3: CASSALGVGETQYF
DNA: TGTGCCAGCAGCGCCCTCGGGGTAGGAGAGACCCAGTACTTC
D: .
J: TRBJ2-5
size: .
V: TRBV9

CDR3: CASSNSGTSYF
DNA: TGTGCCAGCAGCAATAGCGGGACGTCCTATTTC
D: TRBD2
J: TRBJ2-7
size: .
V: TRBV27

CDR3: CASSLWRQEVHGELFF
DNA: TGTGCCAGCAGCTTGTGGAGACAGGAAGTCCACGGGGAGCTGTTTTTT
D: .
J: TRBJ2-2
size: few
V: TRBV5-6

CDR3: CSGGSNNEKLFF
DNA: TGCAGCGGGGGGTCTAATAATGAAAAACTGTTTTTT
D: .
J: TRBJ1-4
size: .
V: TRBV29-1

CDR3: CASSLSLGNSPLHF
DNA: TGTGCCAGCAGCTTGAGTCTGGGCAATTCACCCCTCCACTTT
D: .
J: TRBJ1-6
size: .
V: TRBV4-2

CDR3: CASSVSERQDEQFF
DNA: TGTGCCAGCAGTGTTAGCGAGAGACAGGATGAGCAGTTCTTC
D: .
J: TRBJ2-1
size: once
V: TRBV27

CDR3: CASSLWGGDGYEQFF
DNA: TGTGCCAGCAGCTTATGGGGGGGAGATGGGTATGAGCAGTTCTTC
D: TRBD2
J: TRBJ2-1
size: .
V: TRBV7-2

CDR3: CASTFGGEQYF
DNA: TGTGCCAGCACCTTCGGGGGGGAGCAGTACTTC
D: TRBD2
J: TRBJ2-7
size: .
V: TRBV5-6

CDR3: CASSFVNTGELFF
DNA: TGTGCCAGCAGCTTCGTGAACACCGGGGAGCTGTTTTTT
D: .
J: TRBJ2-2
size: many
V: TRBV7-9

CDR3: CASSEDWSSYEQYF
DNA: TGTGCCAGCTCAGAGGACTGGAGCTCCTACGAGCAGTACTTC
D: .
J: TRBJ2-7
size: .
V: TRBV18

CDR3: CASSLRGLGYTF
DNA: TGTGCCAGCAGCTTGAGGGGGTTGGGGTACACCTTC
D: .
J: TRBJ1-2
size: .
V: TRBV7-2

CDR3: CASSPRTGDNEQFF
DNA: TGTGCCAGCAGCCCTCGGACAGGGGACAATGAGCAGTTCTTC
D: TRBD1
J: TRBJ2-1
size: .
V: TRBV7-2

CDR3: CASSLGPLGLNSNQPQHF
DNA: TGTGCCAGCAGCTTAGGACCTCTGGGACTCAATAGCAATCAGCCCCAGCATTTT
D: .
J: TRBJ1-5
size: .
V: TRBV7-3

CDR3: CASSFSRGGGYTF
DNA: TGTGCCAGCAGCTTCTCCAGGGGGGGTGGCTACACCTTC
D: TRBD1
J: TRBJ1-2
size: .
V: TRBV11-2

CDR3: CASSLDPMDGYTF
DNA: TGTGCCAGCAGCTTGGATCCGATGGATGGCTACACCTTC
D: .
J: TRBJ1-2
size: .
V: TRBV5-5

CDR3: CATSRHDLDRGEKLFF
DNA: TGTGCCACCAGCAGACACGATTTGGACAGGGGGGAAAAACTGTTTTTT
D: TRBD1
J: TRBJ1-4
size: .
V: TRBV15

CDR3: CASSLVPGEGETQYF
DNA: TGCGCCAGCAGCTTGGTGCCGGGAGAGGGAGAGACCCAGTACTTC
D: .
J: TRBJ2-5
size: .
V: TRBV5-1

CDR3: CAWTGVPETQYF
DNA: TGTGCCTGGACTGGGGTCCCAGAGACCCAGTACTTC
D: .
J: TRBJ2-5
size: .
V: TRBV30

CDR3: CASSQTTGGESPLHF
DNA: TGTGCCAGCAGCCAGACGACAGGGGGAGAATCACCCCTCCACTTT
D: TRBD1
J: TRBJ1-6
size: .
V: TRBV7-3

CDR3: CASRLGTGLYEQYF
DNA: TGTGCCAGCAGGCTCGGGACGGGACTCTACGAGCAGTACTTC
D: .
J: TRBJ2-7
size: .
V: TRBV28

CDR3: CASSLNGGGANTEAFF
DNA: TGTGCCAGCAGCTTAAATGGAGGGGGCGCGAACACTGAAGCTTTCTTT
D: TRBD1
J: TRBJ1-1
size: .
V: TRBV7-9

CDR3: CASSLGLTGNNEKLFF
DNA: TGCGCCAGCAGCTTGGGTCTGACAGGGAATAATGAAAAACTGTTTTTT
D: TRBD1
J: TRBJ1-4
size: .
V: TRBV5-1

CDR3: CASSVDGLTEAFF
DNA: TGTGCCAGCAGTGTGGACGGACTAACTGAAGCTTTCTTT
D: .
J: TRBJ1-1
size: .
V: TRBV2

CDR3: CASSHALAGGPGDTQYF
DNA: TGCGCCAGCAGCCACGCTCTAGCGGGGGGGCCTGGAGATACGCAGTATTTT
D: TRBD2
J: TRBJ2-3
size: .
V: TRBV7-9

CDR3: CASSLAPIEQYF
DNA: TGTGCCAGCAGCTTAGCGCCCATCGAGCAGTACTTC
D: .
J: TRBJ2-7
size: .
V: TRBV11-2

CDR3: CSVVVVAGIFTDTQYF
DNA: TGCAGCGTTGTGGTGGTAGCGGGGATATTCACAGATACGCAGTATTTT
D: TRBD2
J: TRBJ2-3
size: .
V: TRBV29-1

CDR3: CASSPGSQRGDYEQYF
DNA: TGTGCCAGCTCGCCCGGGTCGCAGCGGGGGGACTACGAGCAGTACTTC
D: TRBD2
J: TRBJ2-7
size: .
V: TRBV18

CDR3: CASSPGTSAGNTIYF
DNA: TGTGCCAGCAGCCCTGGGACGTCTGCTGGAAACACCATATATTTT
D: .
J: TRBJ1-3
size: .
V: TRBV6-6

CDR3: CASSILEGPSPSGNTIYF
DNA: TGTGCCAGCAGTATCCTTGAAGGACCGAGCCCCTCAGGAAACACCATATATTTT
D: .
J: TRBJ1-3
size: .
V: TRBV28

CDR3: CASSLFQGRSEKLFF
DNA: TGCGCCAGCAGCTTATTTCAGGGGCGGTCGGAAAAACTGTTTTTT
D: .
J: TRBJ1-4
size: few
V: TRBV5-1

CDR3: CAIRQDTEAFF
DNA: TGTGCCATCAGACAGGACACTGAAGCTTTCTTT
D: .
J: TRBJ1-1
size: .
V: TRBV10-3

CDR3: CASSPQASGSNEQFF
DNA: TGTGCCAGCAGCCCCCAGGCTAGCGGGTCTAATGAGCAGTTCTTC
D: TRBD2
J: TRBJ2-1
size: .
V: TRBV9

CDR3: CATGGAGAYNEQFF
DNA: TGTGCCACCGGGGGGGCGGGAGCCTACAATGAGCAGTTCTTC
D: TRBD2
J: TRBJ2-1
size: .
V: TRBV9

CDR3: CASSIPPGFGDTDYNEQFF
DNA: TGTGCCAGCAGTATCCCCCCCGGTTTTGGGGACACTGACTACAATGAGCAGTTCTTC
D: .
J: TRBJ2-1
size: .
V: TRBV27

CDR3: CASSLGQASYEQYF
DNA: TGCGCCAGCAGCCTTGGACAGGCTTCCTACGAGCAGTACTTC
D: TRBD1
J: TRBJ2-7
size: .
V: TRBV5-1

CDR3: CASTGEWTQYF
DNA: TGTGCCAGCACGGGGGAGTGGACCCAGTACTTC
D: .
J: TRBJ2-5
size: once
V: TRBV6-5

CDR3: CASSLGPQGYGYTF
DNA: TGTGCCAGCAGCTTAGGTCCTCAGGGTTATGGCTACACCTTC
D: .
J: TRBJ1-2
size: .
V: TRBV11-2

CDR3: CASSYPFGRGTEAFF
DNA: TGTGCCAGCAGTTACCCCTTTGGCCGCGGCACTGAAGCTTTCTTT
D: .
J: TRBJ1-1
size: .
V: TRBV28

CDR3: CASSPLSENTEAFF
DNA: TGTGCCAGCTCACCTTTATCAGAGAACACTGAAGCTTTCTTT
D: .
J: TRBJ1-1
size: .
V: TRBV18

CDR3: CAIKGPTDTQYF
DNA: TGTGCCATCAAAGGACCCACAGATACGCAGTATTTT
D: .
J: TRBJ2-3
size: .
V: TRBV28

CDR3: CASSLQDYGYTF
DNA: TGTGCCAGCAGCTTACAGGATTATGGCTACACCTTC
D: .
J: TRBJ1-2
size: .
V: TRBV11-1

CDR3: CASSFRRENTEAFF
DNA: TGTGCCAGCAGCTTCCGCAGGGAGAACACTGAAGCTTTCTTT
D: .
J: TRBJ1-1
size: .
V: TRBV7-8

CDR3: CASSTGSLAGSYNEQFF
DNA: TGTGCCAGCAGTACTGGAAGTCTAGCGGGCTCCTACAATGAGCAGTTCTTC
D: TRBD2
J: TRBJ2-1
size: few
V: TRBV2

CDR3: CASSLPSGRNEQFF
DNA: TGTGCCAGCAGCTTGCCTAGCGGGCGCAATGAGCAGTTCTTC
D: TRBD2
J: TRBJ2-1
size: .
V: TRBV5-4

CDR3: CASSDPGGSGREKLFF
DNA: TGTGCCAGCAGTGACCCGGGGGGTTCGGGTCGCGAAAAACTGTTTTTT
D: .
J: TRBJ1-4
size: .
V: TRBV2

CDR3: CASSYGTGSQPQHF
DNA: TGTGCCAGCAGTTATGGTACAGGGAGTCAGCCCCAGCATTTT
D: .
J: TRBJ1-5
size: .
V: TRBV6-6

CDR3: CASRGGDFITDTQYF
DNA: TGTGCCAGTCGAGGGGGCGACTTCATCACAGATACGCAGTATTTT
D: TRBD1
J: TRBJ2-3
size: .
V: TRBV6-6

CDR3: CASSIGGHYEQYF
DNA: TGTGCCAGCAGTATCGGGGGCCACTACGAGCAGTACTTC
D: .
J: TRBJ2-7
size: .
V: TRBV28

CDR3: CASSLFPFGYTF
DNA: TGTGCCAGCAGTTTATTTCCCTTCGGCTACACCTTC
D: .
J: TRBJ1-2
size: .
V: TRBV28

CDR3: CASRRTLQGTYEQYF
DNA: TGTGCCAGCAGGCGAACCTTACAGGGAACCTACGAGCAGTACTTC
D: .
J: TRBJ2-7
size: few
V: TRBV28

CDR3: CASSYPGSDTQYF
DNA: TGTGCCAGCAGCTATCCAGGGTCAGATACGCAGTATTTT
D: .
J: TRBJ2-3
size: .
V: TRBV7-9

CDR3: CASSPRPVQETQYF
DNA: TGCGCCAGCTCCCCGCGGCCCGTACAAGAGACCCAGTACTTC
D: .
J: TRBJ2-5
size: .
V: TRBV5-1